This entry lists 21 T cell receptor beta chains sequenced from one sample in a study of cytomegalovirus exposure and HLA in healthy donors. PCR involved 60 Vbeta and 13 Jbeta primers. TCRdb keeps only in-frame clones here, not all; method: immunoSEQ multiplex PCR. Of some 200,000 clones listed, about 12% are singletons. The specimen sequenced was PBMCs. These receptor sequences come from a man aged 50 to 60 in good health and CMV-seropositive.

This clone was observed a few times. One end of the junction varies from germline; a read error may be responsible. The chain has TRBV19 and TRBJ1-4; D call uncertain. CDR1 is LNHDA, CDR2 SQIVND, per germline (reference sequence). The CDR3 covers 15 residues. CDR3 nucleotides: TGTGCCAGTAGTCCAGGAGGGCTCCCTAATGAAAAACCGTTTTTT. It encodes CASSPGGLPNEKPFF.

V gene TRBV27 combines with J gene TRBJ2-5; a possible D gene is TRBD2 (5 bases). The V and J ends lost 6 bases and 5 bases respectively, with 13 bases between them. This CDR3 is 13 amino acids long. Germline V gives CDR1 MNHEY, CDR2 SMNVEV (reference sequence). Here the CDR3 reads CASSPRRWETQYF. The DNA for the CDR3 is TGTGCCAGCAGCCCAAGGAGGTGGGAGACCCAGTACTTC.

This clone was found a few times. The CDR3 coding sequence is TGTGCCAGCAGACGTCCACTAGGGTTCAGCTATGGCTACACCTTC. It is translated as CASRRPLGFSYGYTF. The chain couples TRBV28 to TRBJ1-2; D unresolved. CDR3 length equals 15 residues. Trimming took off 6 bases at V and 4 bases at J, with 18 bases between the two ends. Germline V gives CDR1 MDHEN, CDR2 SYDVKM.

CDR3 loop: CASTSLGTNTEAFF. The CDR3, as DNA: TGTGCCAGCACCTCCCTAGGAACGAACACTGAAGCTTTCTTT. V gene TRBV7-2 combines with J gene TRBJ1-1; no clear D. This CDR3 contains 14 residues. Looked up from germline, CDR1 is SGHTA and CDR2 is FQGNSA. Trimming shortened V by 7 bases and J by 1 base, and 13 bases separated the two germline ends.

The J gene is TRBJ2-7, the V gene TRBV6-5; possible D gene TRBD2, 5 bases. CDR3 length: 15 amino acids. Germline V CDR1 and CDR2: MNHEY, SVGAGI. Trimming removed 2 bases at V and 2 bases at J, with 13 bases between. CDR3 sequence reads: CASSYGNRGTYEQYF. DNA for the CDR3: TGTGCCAGCAGTTACGGGAACCGGGGAACCTACGAGCAGTACTTC.

This clone was seen only a few times. This rearrangement joins TRBV10-2 to TRBJ1-1; 9 bases are shared with TRBD1. CDR1 and CDR2 from the germline V gene are WSHSY and SAAADI. V trimming: 8 bases; J trimming: 1 base; junction bases outside the gene matches: 2. The CDR3 spans 13 residues. CDR3 in amino acids: CASVTGGNTEAFF. In nucleotides, the CDR3 is TGCGCCAGCGTGACAGGGGGGAACACTGAAGCTTTCTTT.

This clone was counted between two and nine times. The V call is TRBV9, the J call TRBJ1-2, with 10 bases fitting TRBD1. From germline, CDR1 is SGDLS and CDR2 YYNGEE. V trimming: 3 bases; J trimming: 8 bases; junction bases outside the gene matches: 16. This CDR3 has 17 residues. CDR3 DNA sequence: TGTGCCAGCAGCGCCTCCCTCGTTATTGGGACAGGGGAAGGCTACACCTTC. This translates into CASSASLVIGTGEGYTF.

This sequence joins TRBV19 and TRBJ1-5, with 8 bases identical to TRBD1. Unmatched junction bases numbered 6, after V lost 9 bases and J lost 2 bases. Per germline, CDR1 LNHDA and CDR2 SQIVND (reference sequence). CDR3 length: 14 residues. CDR3: CASDRGSGNQPQHF. The CDR3 bases are TGTGCCAGCGACAGGGGTAGTGGCAATCAGCCCCAGCATTTT.

The J gene is TRBJ2-2, the V gene TRBV9; unclear D gene. This CDR3 region has 13 residues. CDR1 SGDLS and CDR2 YYNGEE come from the germline V gene. The germline V and J ends were trimmed by 3 bases and 5 bases, with 8 bases remaining between them. The CDR3 loop reads CASSATGTGELFF. CDR3 in DNA: TGTGCCAGCAGCGCCACCGGGACCGGGGAGCTGTTTTTT.

This clone turned up a few times. The chain carries TRBV25-1 and TRBJ2-7; 8 nucleotides match TRBD1. The CDR3 has 12 residues. Per the germline V gene, CDR1 is MGHDK and CDR2 is SYGVNS. V gave up 9 bases and J gave up 4 bases; unmatched junction bases: 5. The CDR3 nucleotides are TGTGCCAGTACGCAGGGGGCTTACGAGCAGTACTTC. As protein: CASTQGAYEQYF.

The chain recombines TRBV11-3 with TRBJ1-1; TRBD1 matches 7 bases. The CDR3 is made up of 16 amino acids. After removal of 1 base from V and 4 bases from J, the junction contained 9 bases not matched to a gene. CDR1 is SGHNT, CDR2 YENEEA, per germline. CDR3 bases: TGTGCCAGCAGCTTAGGAGAGGGGGCAAGGGGCACTGAAGCTTTCTTT. The encoded protein is CASSLGEGARGTEAFF.

The CDR3 spells CASSLRTSNYGYTF. The CDR3 DNA reads as TGTGCCAGCAGCTTAAGGACTTCTAACTATGGCTACACCTTC. This chain connects TRBV7-9 to TRBJ1-2, with D uncertain. The germline V gene has CDR1 SEHNR and CDR2 FQNEAQ (reference sequence). V was clipped by 2 bases and J by 0 bases, with 7 bases between them. This CDR3 is 14 amino acids long.

A few counts support this clone. The chain couples TRBV5-1 to TRBJ2-5; 8 positions match TRBD2. With 7 bases clipped from V and 2 bases from J, the junction kept 4 bases outside the gene matches. The CDR3 is 13 amino acids. Germline V CDR1 and CDR2: SGHRS, YFSETQ. CDR3 bases: TGCGCCAGCTCGGGAGGGGGACAAGAGACCCAGTACTTC. As protein: CASSGGGQETQYF. The full variable domain, in which reference TRBV5-1 and TRBJ2-5 provide the parts outside the CDR3, is KAGVTQTPRYLIKTRGQQVTLSCSPISGHRSVSWYQQTPGQGLQFLFEYFSETQRNKGNFPGRFSGRQFSNSRSEMNVSTLELGDSALYLCASSGGGQETQYFGPGTRLLVL.

This clone was recorded a few times. The J gene is TRBJ2-7, the V gene TRBV5-6; possible D gene TRBD2, 6 bases. In germline, CDR1 is SGHDT, CDR2 YYEEEE. CDR3 size: 13 residues. Trimming left V 6 bases short and J 1 base short, with 11 bases between. CDR3 nucleotides: TGTGCCAGCACCCGGGAGCGGTCCTACGAGCAGTACGTC. This encodes CASTRERSYEQYV.

This clone has only a few counts. The chain recombines TRBV15 with TRBJ1-1; D is perhaps TRBD1 (5 bases). The CDR3 extends over 13 amino acids. The germline V gene has CDR1 LNHNV and CDR2 YYDKDF (reference sequence). The ends were cut back, 8 bases at V and 4 bases at J, with 14 bases in the middle. This chain's CDR3 is CATGGVVGTEAFF. The CDR3 coding sequence is TGTGCCACCGGGGGGGTGGTGGGCACTGAAGCTTTCTTT.

The sample holds a few counts of this clone. In DNA form, the CDR3 reads TGCGCCAGCAGTCCGGGCGGGGTCCCCACAGATACGCAGTATTTT. This sequence encodes CASSPGGVPTDTQYF. The chain has TRBV10-2 and TRBJ2-3; D perhaps matches TRBD2 (6 bases). Germline V gene sequence: CDR1 WSHSY, CDR2 SAAADI. This CDR3 has 15 amino acids. V lost 5 bases and J 2 bases, leaving 14 bases between the germline ends.

This clone was seen only a few times. The chain employs TRBV19 and TRBJ1-4, with no clear D. Germline-derived CDR1 and CDR2 are LNHDA and SQIVND (reference sequence). Trimming took off 5 bases at V and 7 bases at J, with 11 bases between the two ends. This CDR3 has 13 amino acids. Here the CDR3 reads CASSPGPGEKLFF. Here the CDR3 DNA reads TGTGCCAGTAGTCCCGGCCCGGGTGAAAAACTGTTTTTT.

The V call is TRBV5-4, the J call TRBJ1-6, with 11 bases that match TRBD1. The CDR3 has 16 amino acids. The V gene's germline CDR1 is SGHNT and CDR2 YYREEE (reference sequence). V gave up 4 bases and J gave up 7 bases; unmatched junction bases: 7. CDR3 bases: TGTGCCAGCAGCACCGGACAGGGGGCAACAAATTCACCCCTCCACTTT. This sequence encodes CASSTGQGATNSPLHF.

This clone was found a few times. The V call is TRBV11-3, the J call TRBJ1-5; no reliable D call. Per germline, CDR1 SGHNT and CDR2 YENEEA. V was shortened by 4 bases and J by 2 bases, with 6 bases between the two germline ends. The CDR3 sequence is 13 residues long. The CDR3 region is CASSSAGNQPQHF. CDR3 in DNA: TGTGCCAGCAGCTCCGCGGGCAATCAGCCCCAGCATTTT.

The V gene is TRBV4-1, the J gene TRBJ2-3; the match to TRBD2 covers 9 bases. Unmatched junction bases numbered 0, after V lost 1 base and J lost 1 base. Germline V lookup: CDR1 MGHRA, CDR2 YSYEKL. This CDR3 region has 15 residues. CDR3 amino acids: CASSQVAGGTDTQYF. DNA of the CDR3: TGCGCCAGCAGCCAAGTAGCGGGGGGCACAGATACGCAGTATTTT.

The chain carries TRBV13 and TRBJ2-7; D not certain. Looked up from germline, CDR1 is PRHDT and CDR2 is FYEKMQ (reference sequence). The ends were cut back, 0 bases at V and 2 bases at J, with 5 bases in the middle. This CDR3 is built from 13 residues. The CDR3 region is CASSLGLPYEQYF. The CDR3 DNA is TGTGCCAGCAGCTTAGGACTCCCCTACGAGCAGTACTTC.